This T cell receptor (beta chain) was identified during a study of blood T cell repertoires in COVID-19. Followed over time, Seattle patients had been enrolled while infection was active. The method was immunoSEQ multiplex PCR; TCRdb's version includes in-frame clones alone and lacks a portion of them. The sample includes about 87,000 clones, approximately 85% of them seen just once. The V and J ends lost 1 base and 3 bases respectively, with 13 bases between them. This CDR3 has 15 residues. Germline lookup yields CDR1 SGHDN and CDR2 FVKESK. The sequenced sample was peripheral blood. The rearrangement links TRBV14 to TRBJ2-7, with D uncertain. The TCR comes from a woman aged 80 or older with COVID-19, enrolled during active disease. This CDR3 reads CASSQGPAAIYEQYF. The CDR3 region has the DNA TGTGCCAGCAGCCAAGGACCGGCGGCAATCTACGAGCAGTACTTC.